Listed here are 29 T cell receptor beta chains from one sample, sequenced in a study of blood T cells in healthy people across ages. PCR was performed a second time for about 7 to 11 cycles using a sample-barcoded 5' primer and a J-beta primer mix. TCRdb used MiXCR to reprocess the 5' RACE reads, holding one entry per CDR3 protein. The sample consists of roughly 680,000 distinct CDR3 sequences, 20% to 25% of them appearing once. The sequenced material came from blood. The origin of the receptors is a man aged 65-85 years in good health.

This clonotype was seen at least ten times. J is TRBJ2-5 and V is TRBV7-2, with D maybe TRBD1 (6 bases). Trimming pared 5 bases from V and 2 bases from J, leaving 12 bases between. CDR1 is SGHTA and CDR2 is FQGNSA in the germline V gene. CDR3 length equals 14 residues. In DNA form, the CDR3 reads TGTGCCAGCAGCCTCCGACAGGATCAAGAGACCCAGTACTTC. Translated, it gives CASSLRQDQETQYF.

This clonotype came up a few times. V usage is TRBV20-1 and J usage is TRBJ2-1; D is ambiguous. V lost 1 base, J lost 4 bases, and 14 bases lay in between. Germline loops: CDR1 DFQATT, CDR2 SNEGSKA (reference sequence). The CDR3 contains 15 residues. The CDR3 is CSARGLSMGYNEQFF. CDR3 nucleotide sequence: TGCAGTGCTAGAGGTCTGAGCATGGGGTACAATGAGCAGTTCTTC.

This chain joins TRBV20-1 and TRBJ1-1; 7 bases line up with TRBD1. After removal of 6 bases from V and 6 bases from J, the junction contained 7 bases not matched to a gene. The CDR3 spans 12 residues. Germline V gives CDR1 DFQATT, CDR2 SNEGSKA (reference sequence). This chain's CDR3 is CSALTGKAEAFF. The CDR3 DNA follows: TGCAGTGCCCTGACAGGGAAGGCTGAAGCTTTCTTT.

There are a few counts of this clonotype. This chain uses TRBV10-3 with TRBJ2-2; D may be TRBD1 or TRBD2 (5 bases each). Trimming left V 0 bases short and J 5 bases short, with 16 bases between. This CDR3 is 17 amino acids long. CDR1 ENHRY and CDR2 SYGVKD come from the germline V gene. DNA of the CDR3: TGTGCCATCAGTGAGTCTCTCCCCGGGACCGGGACCGGGGAGCTGTTTTTT. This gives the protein CAISESLPGTGTGELFF.

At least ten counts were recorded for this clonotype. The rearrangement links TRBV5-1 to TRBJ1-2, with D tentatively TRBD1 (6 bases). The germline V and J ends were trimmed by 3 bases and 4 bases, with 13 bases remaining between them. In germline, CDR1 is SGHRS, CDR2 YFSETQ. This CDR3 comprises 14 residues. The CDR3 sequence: CASSSLQGAYGYTF. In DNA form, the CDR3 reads TGCGCCAGCAGCTCTCTACAGGGCGCCTATGGCTACACCTTC.

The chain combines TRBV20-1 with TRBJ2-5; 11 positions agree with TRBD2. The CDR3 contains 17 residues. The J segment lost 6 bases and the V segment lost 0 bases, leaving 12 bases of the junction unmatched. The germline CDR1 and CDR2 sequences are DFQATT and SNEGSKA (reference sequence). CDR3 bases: TGCAGTGCTAGAGACCAACCGGGACTAGCGGATGCAAAGACCCAGTACTTC. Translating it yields CSARDQPGLADAKTQYF.

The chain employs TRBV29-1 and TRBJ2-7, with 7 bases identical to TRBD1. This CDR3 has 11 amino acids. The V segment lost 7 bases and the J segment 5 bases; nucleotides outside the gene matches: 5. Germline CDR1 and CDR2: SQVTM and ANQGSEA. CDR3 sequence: CSGGGGHEQYF. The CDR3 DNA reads TGCAGCGGAGGGGGCGGACACGAGCAGTACTTC.

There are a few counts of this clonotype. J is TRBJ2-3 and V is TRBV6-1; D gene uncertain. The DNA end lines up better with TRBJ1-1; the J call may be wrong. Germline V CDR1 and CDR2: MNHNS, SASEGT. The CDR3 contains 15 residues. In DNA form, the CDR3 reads TGTGCCAGCAGCACCCCACTAGGGATCGGCACTGAAGCTTTCTTT. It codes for CASSTPLGIGTEAFF.

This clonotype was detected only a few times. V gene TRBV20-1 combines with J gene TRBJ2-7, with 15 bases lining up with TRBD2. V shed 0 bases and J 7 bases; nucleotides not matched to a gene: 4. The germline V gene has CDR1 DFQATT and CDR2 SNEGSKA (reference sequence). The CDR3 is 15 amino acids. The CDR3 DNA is TGCAGTGCTAGAGAGGGACTAGCGGGAGGCGGTGAGCAGTACTTC. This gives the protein CSAREGLAGGGEQYF.

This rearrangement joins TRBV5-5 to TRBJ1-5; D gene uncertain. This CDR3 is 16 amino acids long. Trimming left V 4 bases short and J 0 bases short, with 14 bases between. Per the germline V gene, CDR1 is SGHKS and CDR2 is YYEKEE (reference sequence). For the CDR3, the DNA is TGTGCCAGCAGCCTCTCTAGGTCTTATAGCAATCAGCCCCAGCATTTT. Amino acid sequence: CASSLSRSYSNQPQHF.

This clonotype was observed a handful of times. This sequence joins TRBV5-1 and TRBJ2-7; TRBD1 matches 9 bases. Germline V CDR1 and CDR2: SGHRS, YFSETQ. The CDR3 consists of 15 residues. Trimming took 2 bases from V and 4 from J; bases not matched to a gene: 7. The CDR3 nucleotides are TGCGCCAGCAGCTTACAGGGGGCTGGGGGATACGAGCAGTACTTC. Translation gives CASSLQGAGGYEQYF.

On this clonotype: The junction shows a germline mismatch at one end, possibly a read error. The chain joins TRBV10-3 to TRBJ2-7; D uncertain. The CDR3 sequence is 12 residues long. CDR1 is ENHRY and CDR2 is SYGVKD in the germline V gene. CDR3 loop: CAIGESGYEQYF. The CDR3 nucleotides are TGTGCCATCGGTGAGTCGGGCTACGAGCAGTACTTC.

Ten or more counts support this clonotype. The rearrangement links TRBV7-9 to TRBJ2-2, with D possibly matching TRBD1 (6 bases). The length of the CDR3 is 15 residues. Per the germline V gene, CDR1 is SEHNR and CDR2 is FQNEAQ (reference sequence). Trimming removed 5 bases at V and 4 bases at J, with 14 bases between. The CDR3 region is CASSLPQGPTGELFF. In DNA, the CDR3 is TGTGCCAGCAGCCTTCCACAGGGTCCCACCGGGGAGCTGTTTTTT.

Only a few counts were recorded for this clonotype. The CDR3 sequence is CASSPPPGISYNEQFF. The CDR3 DNA is TGTGCCAGCAGCCCCCCCCCGGGAATCTCCTACAATGAGCAGTTCTTC. V and J are TRBV3-1 and TRBJ2-1; a weak D match, TRBD2 (5 bases). CDR1 is LGHDT, CDR2 YNNKEL, per germline (reference sequence). The CDR3 is 16 amino acids. Trimming shortened V by 4 bases and J by 0 bases, and 13 bases separated the two germline ends.

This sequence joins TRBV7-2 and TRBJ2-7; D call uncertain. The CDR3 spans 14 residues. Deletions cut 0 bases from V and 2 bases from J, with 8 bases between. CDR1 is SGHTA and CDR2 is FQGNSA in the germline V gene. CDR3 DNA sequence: TGTGCCAGCAGCTTAGCGAGCATTCCCTACGAGCAGTACTTC. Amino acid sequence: CASSLASIPYEQYF.

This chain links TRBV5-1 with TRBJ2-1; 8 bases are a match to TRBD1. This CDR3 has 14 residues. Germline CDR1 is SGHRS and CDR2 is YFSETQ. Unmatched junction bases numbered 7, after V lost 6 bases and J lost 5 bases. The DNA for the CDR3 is TGCGCCAGCATGACAGGGGAACCAGACAATGAGCAGTTCTTC. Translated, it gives CASMTGEPDNEQFF.

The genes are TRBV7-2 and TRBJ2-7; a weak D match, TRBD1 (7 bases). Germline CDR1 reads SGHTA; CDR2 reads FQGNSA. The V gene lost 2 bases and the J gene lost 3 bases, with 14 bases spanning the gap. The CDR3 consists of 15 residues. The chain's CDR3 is CASSLWGGTDYEQYF. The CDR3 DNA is TGTGCCAGCAGCTTATGGGGCGGGACAGACTACGAGCAGTACTTC.

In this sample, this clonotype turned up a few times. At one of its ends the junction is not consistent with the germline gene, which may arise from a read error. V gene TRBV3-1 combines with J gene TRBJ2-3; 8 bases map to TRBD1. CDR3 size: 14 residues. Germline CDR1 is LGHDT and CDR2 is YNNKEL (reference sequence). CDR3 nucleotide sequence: TGTGTCAGCAGCCCGGGACAGGGCACAGATACGCAGTATTTT. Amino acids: CVSSPGQGTDTQYF.

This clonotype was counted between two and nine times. The CDR3: CASSQVGTSSTGELFF. The CDR3 bases are TGCGCCAGCAGCCAAGTCGGGACTAGCAGCACCGGGGAGCTGTTTTTT. This chain joins TRBV4-3 and TRBJ2-2, with 9 positions matching TRBD2. J gave up 4 bases and V 1 base, and 4 bases lay outside the gene matches. The CDR3 has 16 amino acids. Germline values: CDR1 LGHNA, CDR2 YSLEER.

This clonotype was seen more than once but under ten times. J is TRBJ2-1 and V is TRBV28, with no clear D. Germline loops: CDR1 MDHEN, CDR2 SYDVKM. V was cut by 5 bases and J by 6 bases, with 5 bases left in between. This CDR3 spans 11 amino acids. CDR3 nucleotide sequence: TGTGCCAGCAGTCCGGCCAATGAGCAGTTCTTC. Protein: CASSPANEQFF.

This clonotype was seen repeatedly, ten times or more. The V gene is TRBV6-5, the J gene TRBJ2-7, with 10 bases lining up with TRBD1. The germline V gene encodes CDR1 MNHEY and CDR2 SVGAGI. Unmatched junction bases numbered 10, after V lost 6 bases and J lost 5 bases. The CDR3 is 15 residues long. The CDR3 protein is CASRRGGTGANEQYF. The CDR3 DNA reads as TGTGCCAGCAGGCGCGGCGGGACAGGGGCTAACGAGCAGTACTTC.

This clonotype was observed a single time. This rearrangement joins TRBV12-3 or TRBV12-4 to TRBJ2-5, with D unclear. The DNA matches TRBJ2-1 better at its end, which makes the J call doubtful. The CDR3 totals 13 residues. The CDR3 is CASSSRPGPEQFF. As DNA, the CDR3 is TGTGCCAGCAGTTCGCGGCCCGGACCAGAGCAGTTCTTC.

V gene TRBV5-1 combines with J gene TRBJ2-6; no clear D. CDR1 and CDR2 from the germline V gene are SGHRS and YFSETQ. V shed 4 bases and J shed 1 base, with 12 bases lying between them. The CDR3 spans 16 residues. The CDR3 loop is CASSVWVGSGANVLTF. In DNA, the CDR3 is TGCGCCAGCAGCGTGTGGGTTGGATCTGGGGCCAACGTCCTGACTTTC.

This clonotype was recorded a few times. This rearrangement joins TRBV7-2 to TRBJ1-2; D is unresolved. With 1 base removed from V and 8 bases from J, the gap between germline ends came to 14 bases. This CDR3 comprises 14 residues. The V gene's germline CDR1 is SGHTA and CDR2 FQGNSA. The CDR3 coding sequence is TGTGCCAGCAGCTTAGGGCCCCTAAGCGGCGGCTACACCTTC. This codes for CASSLGPLSGGYTF.

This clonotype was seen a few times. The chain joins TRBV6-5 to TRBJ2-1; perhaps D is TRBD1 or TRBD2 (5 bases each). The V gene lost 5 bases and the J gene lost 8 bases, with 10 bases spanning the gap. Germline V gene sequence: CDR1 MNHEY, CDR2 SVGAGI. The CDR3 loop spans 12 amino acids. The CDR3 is CASSRQGDEQFF. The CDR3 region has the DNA TGTGCCAGCAGTCGCCAGGGAGATGAGCAGTTCTTC.

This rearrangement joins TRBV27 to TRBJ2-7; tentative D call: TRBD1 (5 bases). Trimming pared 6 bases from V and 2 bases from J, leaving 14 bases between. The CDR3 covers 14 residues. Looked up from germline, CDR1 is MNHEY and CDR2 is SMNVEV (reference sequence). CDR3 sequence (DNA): TGTGCCAGCAGCTTCTACAGGACCCCCTACGAGCAGTACTTC. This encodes CASSFYRTPYEQYF.

CDR3: CASSLNGGPRTDTQYF. The DNA for the CDR3 is TGTGCCAGCAGCTTGAACGGCGGGCCCCGCACAGATACGCAGTATTTT. The genes are TRBV7-2 and TRBJ2-3; tentatively, D is TRBD2 (5 bases). CDR1 is SGHTA and CDR2 is FQGNSA in the germline V gene. V shed 3 bases and J shed 1 base, with 14 bases lying between them. CDR3 length: 16 residues.

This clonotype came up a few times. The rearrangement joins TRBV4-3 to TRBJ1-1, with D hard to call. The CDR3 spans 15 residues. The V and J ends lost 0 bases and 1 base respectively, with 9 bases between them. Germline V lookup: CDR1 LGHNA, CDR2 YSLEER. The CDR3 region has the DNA TGCGCCAGCAGCCAAGATATTGGGAAGAACACTGAAGCTTTCTTT. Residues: CASSQDIGKNTEAFF.

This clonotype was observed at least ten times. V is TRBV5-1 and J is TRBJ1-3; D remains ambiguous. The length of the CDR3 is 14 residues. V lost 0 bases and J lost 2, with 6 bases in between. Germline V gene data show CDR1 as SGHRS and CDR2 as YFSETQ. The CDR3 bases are TGCGCCAGCAGCTTGGACGGGGCTGGAAACACCATATATTTT. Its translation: CASSLDGAGNTIYF.